Shown below are 8 T cell receptor beta chains from a single sample sequenced in a study of radiotherapy plus CTLA-4 blockade in lung cancer. The method was immunoSEQ multiplex PCR; TCRdb's version includes in-frame clones alone and lacks a portion of them. Of roughly 60,000 clones listed, approximately 76% are singletons. This material consisted of peripheral blood, taken from a patient treated with radiotherapy plus ipilimumab. The receptor source for this set is a human donor with non-small cell lung cancer who had a complete response to radiotherapy plus ipilimumab.

V and J are TRBV7-2 and TRBJ2-7, with TRBD2 matching 9 bases. Germline V gene lookup returns CDR1 SGHTA and CDR2 FQGNSA. V lost 2 bases and J lost 4; bases outside the gene matches: 6. The CDR3 covers 15 residues. CDR3 sequence: CASSLRVAGEYEQYF. The CDR3 DNA reads as TGTGCCAGCAGCTTAAGAGTAGCGGGAGAGTACGAGCAGTACTTC.

The rearrangement links TRBV27 to TRBJ2-7; tentatively, D is TRBD1 (6 bases). The CDR3 sequence is 16 residues long. V lost 5 bases and J lost 2, with 19 bases in between. Germline lookup yields CDR1 MNHEY and CDR2 SMNVEV (reference sequence). The CDR3 DNA reads as TGTGCCAGCAGTCTCCAACATGGGGGCGCGGCCTACGAGCAGTACTTC. Translation gives CASSLQHGGAAYEQYF.

This clone turned up a few times. The rearrangement uses TRBV27 and TRBJ1-1, with D tentatively TRBD1 (6 bases). With 6 bases removed from V and 0 bases from J, the gap between germline ends came to 11 bases. The CDR3 extends over 14 amino acids. The germline V gene encodes CDR1 MNHEY and CDR2 SMNVEV (reference sequence). The CDR3: CASRPRTVNTEAFF. In DNA form, the CDR3 reads TGTGCCAGCAGGCCCAGGACAGTGAACACTGAAGCTTTCTTT.

The J gene is TRBJ2-1, the V gene TRBV28, with 10 bases lining up with TRBD2. Germline assignment: CDR1 MDHEN and CDR2 SYDVKM. The J segment lost 7 bases and the V segment lost 0 bases, leaving 3 bases of the junction unmatched. The CDR3 is made up of 15 amino acids. DNA for the CDR3: TGTGCCAGCAGTTTATGGGCTAGCGGGAGAAATGAGCAGTTCTTC. This gives the protein CASSLWASGRNEQFF.

This chain connects TRBV19 to TRBJ2-2; D is unclear. V was clipped by 1 base and J by 0 bases, with 9 bases between them. CDR3 length: 16 residues. From germline, CDR1 is LNHDA and CDR2 SQIVND (reference sequence). CDR3 DNA sequence: TGTGCCAGTAGTATAGTAGCAGTAGCGAACACCGGGGAGCTGTTTTTT. Translating gives CASSIVAVANTGELFF.

The CDR3 protein is CATSRGGGQVEAFF. The CDR3 DNA sequence: TGTGCCACCAGCAGAGGGGGAGGACAGGTCGAAGCTTTCTTT. The rearrangement links TRBV15 to TRBJ1-1; 7 bases map to TRBD1. Germline V lookup: CDR1 LNHNV, CDR2 YYDKDF (reference sequence). After removal of 1 base from V and 8 bases from J, the junction contained 7 bases not matched to a gene. The CDR3 is made up of 14 amino acids.

The chain has TRBV30 and TRBJ1-5, with unresolved D. Trimming took off 2 bases at V and 9 bases at J, with 14 bases between the two ends. The CDR3 totals 13 residues. Germline V gene lookup returns CDR1 GTSNPN and CDR2 SVGIG (reference sequence). The CDR3 loop reads CAWSSVSGGPQHF. For the CDR3, the DNA is TGTGCCTGGAGTTCCGTCAGTGGAGGGCCCCAGCATTTT.

CDR3 in DNA: TGTGCCAGCAGTCCGGATCCGGGAATCCGCTACACCTTC. Translation gives CASSPDPGIRYTF. This rearrangement joins TRBV6-6 to TRBJ1-2; D gene ambiguous. V shed 5 bases and J shed 9 bases, with 16 bases lying between them. CDR3 length: 13 residues. Per germline, CDR1 MNHNY and CDR2 SVGAGI (reference sequence).